This T cell receptor (beta chain) was sequenced during a study of blood T cell repertoires in COVID-19 (dated by TCRdb to between 2020 and 2021). General notes on the study: Samples covering the acute and convalescent phases of COVID-19 were provided by collaborators in the United States, Italy and Spain. A de-identified subject ID, COVID-19 status, age in years and sex were almost always included in the sample metadata. The repertoires were released in a freely available public database intended as a resource for research on the immune response to SARS-CoV-2. HLA class I and class II types, where available, came from metadata supplied by the sample provider rather than from assay-based typing. Samples came from the ongoing ImmuneRACE study (first 160 participants) plus 1,254 subjects from 6 global collaborators. The prospective study material was composed of cDNA or gDNA derived from T cells, B-cell-depleted T cells, or PBMCs. Subjects who had been exposed to COVID-19, were actively infected with it, or had recovered from it provided the deeply sampled blood TCRbeta repertoires that made up the dataset. What the research found in general, with its limitations: Clinical and demographic metadata were provided uncurated, with the amount varying by source and participant.

Trimming removed 4 bases from V and 4 bases from J, leaving 11 bases between the germline ends. CDR1 and CDR2 were assigned from the germline V gene (reference sequence) as SGHKS and YYEKEE. CDR3 length: 14 amino acids, cysteine to phenylalanine. The entry retains the CDR3 DNA only, 42 bases that are in frame from base 1. TCRbeta CDR3 regions were amplified from genomic DNA by means of the immunoSEQ Assay, a bias-controlled multiplex PCR. On the study's bioinformatics: The number of nucleated cells in each sample was estimated by amplification of reference gene primers within the assay. Sequence reads were collapsed and filtered to measure the absolute abundance of every unique TCRbeta CDR3 rearrangement. Productive Simpson clonality was computed per sample as the square root of Simpson's diversity index over productive rearrangements. The source is immuneACCESS, and TCRdb retained only in-frame sequences with V and J called. Part of the clones is not carried over; for the studies checked, unresolved V genes explain less than half of this, and the remainder is unexplained. That table gives V, J and clone size, and the DNA gave D and trimming. In this sample the table shows about 64,000 clones, around 82% of which occur a single time. Clones ranked in the top ten supply around 14% of the sample.

At one collaborating source in Seattle, patients were enrolled during active infection and were followed longitudinally through the course of disease. Whole blood was collected in K2EDTA tubes by collaborating institutions according to the institutions' own protocols. For TCRbeta analysis, collaborator samples were shipped as frozen whole blood, as isolated PBMCs, or as DNA extracted from either sample type. Of note for this clone: Its antigen remains unidentified. No much larger clone is present one base from it, and per-base qualities are unavailable.

This clonotype was obtained from a man in his sixties with COVID-19, enrolled during active disease. The V gene is TRBV5-5 and the J gene is TRBJ1-4, with no confidently assigned D gene. The sequenced material came from peripheral blood. The DNA is TGTGCCAGCAGCCCGGACGGGAGTAATGAAAAACTGTTTTTT. Its protein reads: CASSPDGSNEKLFF.